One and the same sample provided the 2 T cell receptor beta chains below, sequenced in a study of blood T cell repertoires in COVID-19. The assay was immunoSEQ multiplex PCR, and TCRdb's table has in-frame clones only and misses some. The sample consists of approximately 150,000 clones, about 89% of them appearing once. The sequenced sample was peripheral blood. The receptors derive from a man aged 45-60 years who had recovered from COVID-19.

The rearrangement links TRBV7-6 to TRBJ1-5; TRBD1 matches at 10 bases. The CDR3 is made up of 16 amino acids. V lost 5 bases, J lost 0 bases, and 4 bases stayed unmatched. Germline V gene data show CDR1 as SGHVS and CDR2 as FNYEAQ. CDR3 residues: CASSVGQGDSNQPQHF. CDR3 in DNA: TGTGCCAGCAGCGTAGGACAGGGGGATAGCAATCAGCCCCAGCATTTT.

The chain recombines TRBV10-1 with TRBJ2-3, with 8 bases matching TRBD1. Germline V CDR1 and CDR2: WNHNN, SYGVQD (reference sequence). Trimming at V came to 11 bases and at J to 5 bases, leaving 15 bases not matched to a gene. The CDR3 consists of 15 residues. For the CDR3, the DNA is TGCGCCGTGCACTTAGCGACAGGGGTTATAGATACGCAGTATTTT. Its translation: CAVHLATGVIDTQYF.